Listed below are T cell receptor beta chains from one sample, sequenced in a study of cytomegalovirus exposure and HLA in healthy donors. Profiled with immunoSEQ multiplex PCR; TCRdb holds only in-frame clones, not every one. The data contain about 300,000 clones, around 86% of them singletons. Source material: PBMCs. Source of these receptors: a man aged 40-49 years in good health and CMV-seropositive. CDR3s include the opening cysteine and the closing phenylalanine or tryptophan. The D gene is left open where the match is weak. Not all rows give a size; the values are once, few, many and, for expanded clones, a class.

TRBJ2-7	-	TRBV5-4	-	CASSLAAGVHEQYF	TGTGCCAGCAGCTTGGCCGCAGGGGTGCACGAGCAGTACTTC
TRBJ2-3	-	TRBV10-3	-	CASRMTPGTDTQYF	TGTGCCTCCAGGATGACCCCGGGCACAGATACGCAGTATTTT
TRBJ1-5	-	TRBV23-1	-	CASSPRGGRGNQPQHF	TGCGCCAGCAGTCCTCGCGGGGGGCGAGGCAATCAGCCCCAGCATTTT
TRBJ2-7	many	TRBV4-1	-	CASSQVAGRLGSSYEQYF	TGCGCCAGCAGCCAAGTGGCAGGGAGGCTTGGCAGCTCCTACGAGCAGTACTTC
TRBJ2-3	-	TRBV27	TRBD2	CATSGTRGTDTQYF	TGTGCCACCTCCGGGACTAGAGGCACAGATACGCAGTATTTT
TRBJ2-5	-	TRBV19	-	CASSITGGQETQYF	TGTGCCAGTAGTATAACCGGGGGCCAAGAGACCCAGTACTTC
TRBJ2-6	-	TRBV11-3	-	CASSSGSGANVLTF	TGTGCCAGCAGCTCAGGGTCTGGGGCCAACGTCCTGACTTTC
TRBJ1-2	-	TRBV28	-	CASSLVPTTLAGYTF	TGTGCCAGCAGTTTAGTCCCAACCACCCTGGCTGGCTACACCTTC
TRBJ1-5	few	TRBV4-1	-	CASSQNRGANQPQHF	TGCGCCAGCAGCCAAAATAGGGGCGCGAATCAGCCCCAGCATTTT
TRBJ2-7	-	TRBV18	TRBD2	CASSPPAGVSSYEQYF	TGTGCCAGCTCACCCCCAGCGGGAGTCAGCTCCTACGAGCAGTACTTC
TRBJ1-4	once	TRBV9	TRBD1	CASSPHATGEYEKLFF	TGTGCCAGCAGCCCCCACGCGACAGGGGAGTATGAAAAACTGTTTTTT
TRBJ1-1	-	TRBV28	-	CASRPSTGRVTEAFF	TGTGCCAGCAGACCATCGACAGGAAGGGTCACTGAAGCTTTCTTT
TRBJ2-1	-	TRBV11-2	-	CASSLPRLGDEQFF	TGTGCCAGCAGCTTACCCCGACTAGGCGATGAGCAGTTCTTC
TRBJ2-1	-	TRBV5-1	TRBD2	CASTAEGGYNEQFF	TGCGCCAGCACTGCCGAGGGAGGGTACAATGAGCAGTTCTTC